The TCR beta chain described here comes from a study of human T cells and chemical hapten exposure. As for time point: pre-sensitization, week 0. Treatment of the sample: therapeutic diphenylcyclopropenone sensitization with weekly scalp DPC. TCRdb processed the RACE reads anew with MiXCR; each CDR3 protein has one entry. The top ten hold about 14% of the sample, which has tens of thousands of distinct CDR3 sequences, roughly 9.9% seen once. With V trimmed by 7 bases and J by 0 bases, 6 bases remained unmatched. Germline lookup yields CDR1 SQVTM and CDR2 ANQGSEA. The CDR3 is 14 amino acids. This clonotype was seen many times.

The J gene is TRBJ2-1, the V gene TRBV29-1, with 7 bases lining up with TRBD2. This TCR derives from a woman aged 40 to 55 with alopecia areata. Some clones in this sample may be carry-over from other donors' samples. The sequenced sample was whole blood, obtained in connection with sensitization to the hapten diphenylcyclopropenone (DPC). Here the CDR3 reads CSAVGGSSYNEQFF. CDR3 DNA: TGCAGCGCCGTGGGCGGGAGCTCCTACAATGAGCAGTTCTTC.